This TCR beta chain was documented in a study of T cell clonality in common variable immunodeficiency. Caucasian heritage predominated among both patients and controls. As regards this clone: No antigen is known for it. The read finishes 3 residues shy of the CDR3 end, and the germline J gene is used to complete it.

CDR1 and CDR2 from the germline V gene are MNHEY and SVGEGT. Unmatched junction bases numbered 4, after V lost 2 bases and J lost 6 bases. This CDR3 comprises 16 residues. Sequencing was performed with immunoSEQ multiplex PCR; in TCRdb, only in-frame clones are kept and a portion is missing. Singletons are absent from the sample, which has some 25,000 clones. Study-wide results and limits: Fewer deletions and N-nucleotide insertions were reportedly seen in common variable immunodeficiency TCR beta sequences. CVID subjects had higher TCRbeta clonality than healthy controls, most marked in about a third. What drives increased CVID clonality needs T cell subpopulation sequencing.

What was sequenced was peripheral blood mononuclear cells. The rearrangement links TRBV6-2 or TRBV6-3 to TRBJ2-1; 13 nucleotides align to TRBD2. This receptor was identified in a human donor with common variable immunodeficiency. CDR3 DNA (partial): TGTGCCAGCAGTTACCCACTAGCGGGAGGGCCCAATGAG. Amino acids: CASSYPLAGGPNE. The complete CDR3 sequence is CASSYPLAGGPNEQFF.